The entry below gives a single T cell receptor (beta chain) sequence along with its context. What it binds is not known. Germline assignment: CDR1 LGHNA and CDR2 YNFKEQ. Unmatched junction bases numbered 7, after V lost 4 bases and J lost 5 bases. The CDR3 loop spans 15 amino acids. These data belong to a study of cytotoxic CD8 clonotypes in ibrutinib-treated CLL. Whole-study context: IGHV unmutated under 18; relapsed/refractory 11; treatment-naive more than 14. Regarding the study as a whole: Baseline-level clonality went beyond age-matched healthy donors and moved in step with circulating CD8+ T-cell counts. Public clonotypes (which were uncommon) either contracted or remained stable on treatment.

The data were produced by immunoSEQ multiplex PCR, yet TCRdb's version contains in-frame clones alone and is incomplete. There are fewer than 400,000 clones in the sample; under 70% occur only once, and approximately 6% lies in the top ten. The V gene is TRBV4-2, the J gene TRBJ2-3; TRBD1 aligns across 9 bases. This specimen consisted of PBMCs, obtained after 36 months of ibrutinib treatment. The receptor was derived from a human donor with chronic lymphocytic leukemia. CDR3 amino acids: CASSLGQGREDTQYF. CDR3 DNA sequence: TGTGCCAGCAGCCTTGGACAGGGGCGAGAAGATACGCAGTATTTT.